The 10 T cell receptor beta chains reported below all come from one sample, sequenced in a study of T cells in Graves' hyperthyroidism and ophthalmopathy. Authors of the study amplified TCR beta CDR3 regions from RNA transcripts. During a first-round RT-PCR of the TCR CDR3, the HTBI primer set was used. TCRdb redid the calling of the multiplex PCR reads with MiXCR, one entry per CDR3 protein. This table has over 500,000 distinct CDR3 sequences, 14% appearing once. Sequencing was performed on blood. The receptors here all came from a woman in her thirties or forties with Graves' hyperthyroidism.

As regards this clonotype: One end of the junction varies from germline; a read error may be responsible. The rearrangement joins TRBV7-2 to TRBJ2-1, with 9 bases that match TRBD2. The CDR3 is 14 amino acids. Germline assignment: CDR1 SGHTA and CDR2 FQGNSA. The DNA for the CDR3 is TGTGCCGGCAGCCATACCGGACTAGCGTTTGAGCAGTTCTTC. Protein product: CAGSHTGLAFEQFF.

This clonotype was counted at least ten times. This chain uses TRBV7-2 with TRBJ2-5; the match to TRBD2 covers 8 bases. Trimming removed 3 bases from V and 4 bases from J; junction bases left unmatched: 7. CDR1 and CDR2 (germline): SGHTA, FQGNSA. The CDR3 runs to 15 residues. CDR3 sequence: CASSLGGRFGETQYF. As DNA, the CDR3 is TGTGCCAGCAGCTTGGGCGGGAGGTTCGGAGAGACCCAGTACTTC.

The DNA for the CDR3 is TGCAGCGTTGACGACGACTTTAGCGGCCAAGGGAATGAGCAGTTCTTC. As protein: CSVDDDFSGQGNEQFF. The chain couples TRBV29-1 to TRBJ2-1, with D possibly matching TRBD2 (6 bases). The CDR3 sequence is 16 residues long. The germline gives CDR1 SQVTM, CDR2 ANQGSEA. The germline V and J ends were trimmed by 3 bases and 7 bases, with 22 bases remaining between them.

The table lists this clonotype with many counts. This chain links TRBV27 with TRBJ2-6; 9 bases are a match to TRBD1. J gave up 1 base and V 5 bases, and 6 bases lay outside the gene matches. CDR3 length: 17 amino acids. Germline CDR1 and CDR2: MNHEY and SMNVEV (reference sequence). The CDR3 nucleotides are TGTGCCAGCAGTGCCGGGACAGGGAAGTCTGGGGCCAACGTCCTGACTTTC. The encoded protein is CASSAGTGKSGANVLTF.

In this sample, this clonotype turned up a few times. The chain uses TRBV20-1 and TRBJ2-5; D gene ambiguous. V lost 1 base, J lost 2 bases, and 8 bases lay in between. This CDR3 region has 13 residues. Germline CDR1 reads DFQATT; CDR2 reads SNEGSKA (reference sequence). The CDR3 region is CSARVGEQETQYF. DNA of the CDR3: TGCAGTGCTAGAGTCGGAGAACAAGAGACCCAGTACTTC.

This clonotype was counted at least ten times. The CDR3 loop is CASSEVPGDTEAFF. DNA of the CDR3: TGTGCCAGCAGTGAAGTGCCCGGGGACACTGAAGCTTTCTTT. The genes are TRBV6-1 and TRBJ1-1, with D unclear. Per the germline V gene, CDR1 is MNHNS and CDR2 is SASEGT. V was trimmed by 1 base and J by 3 bases, leaving 9 bases between them. The length of the CDR3 is 14 residues.

In its sample, this clonotype was seen a few times. The V call is TRBV5-1, the J call TRBJ2-2; 8 bases align to TRBD2. Per the germline V gene, CDR1 is SGHRS and CDR2 is YFSETQ. The trim removed 5 bases at V and 3 bases at J, leaving 3 bases unmatched. The CDR3 length is 14 residues. CDR3 nucleotides: TGCGCCAGCAGAACGGGAGGGGACACCGGGGAGCTGTTTTTT. It translates to CASRTGGDTGELFF.

In this sample, this clonotype turned up many times. This chain connects TRBV6-5 to TRBJ1-2; 8 positions agree with TRBD1. The V gene's germline CDR1 is MNHEY and CDR2 SVGAGI. CDR3 length: 16 amino acids. The ends lost 0 bases at V and 8 bases at J; junction bases unmatched: 11. CDR3 bases: TGTGCCAGCAGTTACTCCCAAGGACAGGGAGGGAAAGGCTACACCTTC. This encodes CASSYSQGQGGKGYTF.

V is TRBV7-2 and J is TRBJ2-7; 12 nucleotides agree with TRBD2. The CDR3 spans 16 residues. The V segment lost 1 base and the J segment 1 base; nucleotides outside the gene matches: 2. CDR1 is SGHTA, CDR2 FQGNSA, per germline. The CDR3 here is CASSLDLAGGSYEQYF. CDR3 DNA sequence: TGTGCCAGCAGCTTAGATCTAGCGGGAGGGTCCTACGAGCAGTACTTC.

There are many counts of this clonotype. The J gene is TRBJ1-1, the V gene TRBV2; perhaps TRBD1 as D (6 bases). CDR1 and CDR2 from the germline V gene are SNHLY and FYNNEI. This CDR3 is built from 13 residues. V lost 5 bases to trimming and J lost 1 base, with 8 bases between them. The CDR3 spells CASSFRGNTEAFF. In DNA form, the CDR3 reads TGTGCCAGCAGTTTCAGGGGGAACACTGAAGCTTTCTTT. The full variable domain, in which reference TRBV2 and TRBJ1-1 provide the parts outside the CDR3, is EPEVTQTPSHQVTQMGQEVILRCVPISNHLYFYWYRQILGQKVEFLVSFYNNEISEKSEIFDDQFSVERPDGSNFTLKIRSTKLEDSAMYFCASSFRGNTEAFFGQGTRLTVV.